This T cell receptor beta chain was captured in a study of human T cells and chemical hapten exposure. Turning to the study itself: Diphenylcyclopropenone, dosed weekly to the scalp, was given to patients throughout the roughly 25-week study. Variability of per-sample TCR yields stemmed mainly from small differences in pooled library volume.

TCRdb fed the RACE reads into MiXCR, producing one record per CDR3 protein. This table holds some 170,000 distinct CDR3 sequences, about 20% found once. CDR1 and CDR2 from the germline V gene are LNHDA and SQIVND (reference sequence). CDR3 length equals 15 residues. V gave up 10 bases and J gave up 6 bases; unmatched junction bases: 11. As to time point: patch test 1, 2 weeks after DPC sensitization. Indicated treatment: therapeutic diphenylcyclopropenone sensitization with weekly scalp DPC. This clonotype was observed a few times. The chain recombines TRBV19 with TRBJ2-1; 11 bases are shared with TRBD2. The starting material was whole blood, obtained in connection with sensitization to the hapten diphenylcyclopropenone (DPC). This receptor was taken from a woman between 50 and 59 years old with alopecia areata. Some clones in this sample may be carry-over from other donors' samples. CDR3 residues: CATGALAGGINEQFF. The CDR3 nucleotides read TGTGCCACCGGGGCCCTAGCGGGAGGTATCAATGAGCAGTTCTTC.